What follows are 8 T cell receptor beta chains derived from one specimen sequenced in a study of shared clonotypes between healthy human individuals. Profiled with immunoSEQ multiplex PCR; TCRdb holds only in-frame clones, not every one. The profile covers approximately 980,000 clones, with 76% appearing a single time and over 1.3% taken by the ten largest. Sequencing input: memory CD4+ T cells sorted from blood. Documented subset: CD45RA-negative fraction. The receptors were sampled from a man younger than 35 in good health.

This clone came up a few times. V gene TRBV25-1 combines with J gene TRBJ2-4, with TRBD1 matching over 9 bases. Germline V gene data show CDR1 as MGHDK and CDR2 as SYGVNS. The CDR3 contains 16 residues. V was clipped by 4 bases and J by 1 base; unmatched bases: 5. CDR3 loop: CASSGQGDGAKNIQYF. The CDR3 DNA reads as TGTGCCAGCAGTGGACAGGGGGATGGGGCCAAAAACATTCAGTACTTC.

V usage is TRBV2 and J usage is TRBJ2-2; D unclear. Trimming cost V 4 bases and J 6 bases, with 9 bases left between them. The V gene's germline CDR1 is SNHLY and CDR2 FYNNEI. There are 13 residues in the CDR3. CDR3 nucleotide sequence: TGTGCCAGCAGTGTCATAGAGGCCGGGGAGCTGTTTTTT. Protein sequence: CASSVIEAGELFF.

V usage is TRBV11-2 and J usage is TRBJ2-5; D is unresolved. The germline V and J ends were trimmed by 1 base and 3 bases, with 6 bases remaining between them. The CDR3 runs to 13 residues. Germline V CDR1 and CDR2: SGHAT, FQNNGV. CDR3 region: CASSLGPKETQYF. CDR3 DNA: TGTGCCAGCAGCTTAGGACCGAAAGAGACCCAGTACTTC.

This clone was detected only a few times. As DNA, the CDR3 is TGTGCCAGCAGCCCCCCGGGACAGCCAACAACTAATGAAAAACTGTTTTTT. This sequence encodes CASSPPGQPTTNEKLFF. The genes are TRBV7-8 and TRBJ1-4, with TRBD1 matching 7 bases. This CDR3 has 17 residues. CDR1 SGHVS and CDR2 FQNEAQ come from the germline V gene. J gave up 0 bases and V 5 bases, and 9 bases lay outside the gene matches.

This clone was seen a few times. The rearrangement uses TRBV9 and TRBJ2-3, with TRBD2 matching 7 bases. CDR1 is SGDLS, CDR2 YYNGEE, per germline. The ends lost 4 bases at V and 6 bases at J; junction bases unmatched: 14. The CDR3 sequence is 16 residues long. Here the CDR3 reads CASSPSVGGSGDTQYF. CDR3 DNA sequence: TGTGCCAGCAGCCCCTCCGTCGGCGGGAGTGGCGATACGCAGTATTTT.

J is TRBJ1-3 and V is TRBV5-6; the D is unclear. Germline V gives CDR1 SGHDT, CDR2 YYEEEE. The germline V and J ends were trimmed by 2 bases and 5 bases, with 14 bases remaining between them. The CDR3 runs 15 residues. The CDR3 bases are TGTGCCAGCAGCTTTGGGCCGGATACGAGAAACACCATATATTTT. Translating gives CASSFGPDTRNTIYF. The full variable domain, rest sourced from reference TRBV5-6 and TRBJ1-3, is DAGVTQSPTHLIKTRGQQVTLRCSPKSGHDTVSWYQQALGQGPQFIFQYYEEEERQRGNFPDRFSGHQFPNYSSELNVNALLLGDSALYLCASSFGPDTRNTIYFGEGSWLTVV.

This clone showed up many times. The chain uses TRBV5-1 and TRBJ2-3, with unresolved D. From germline, CDR1 is SGHRS and CDR2 YFSETQ. The length of the CDR3 is 15 residues. Deletions cut 0 bases from V and 2 bases from J, with 10 bases between. The CDR3 region has the DNA TGCGCCAGCAGCTTGGAGGCCAAAAACACAGATACGCAGTATTTT. Its translation is CASSLEAKNTDTQYF.

V gene TRBV7-8 combines with J gene TRBJ1-1, with unresolved D. The ends were cut back, 5 bases at V and 5 bases at J, with 18 bases in the middle. The CDR3 runs 15 residues. Germline CDR1 and CDR2: SGHVS and FQNEAQ. As DNA, the CDR3 is TGTGCCAGCAGCCCAAGAGAGGGCGTGACGACTGAAGCTTTCTTT. Its protein is CASSPREGVTTEAFF.